The text below deals with one T cell receptor (beta chain). The data derive from a study of somatic mutations in cytotoxic T cells in rheumatoid arthritis. The data were produced by immunoSEQ multiplex PCR, yet TCRdb's version contains in-frame clones alone and is incomplete. The repertoire holds 2,700 or so clones, with roughly 80% as singletons. Germline values: CDR1 SGDLS, CDR2 YYNGEE. The CDR3 covers 17 residues. The J segment lost 7 bases and the V segment lost 0 bases, leaving 10 bases of the junction unmatched. The genes are TRBV9 and TRBJ2-1, with 10 nucleotides matching TRBD2. This TCR was recovered from a man aged 60 to 75 with rheumatoid arthritis. Sequenced sample: CD8+ T cells sorted from blood. The CDR3 nucleotides are TGTGCCAGCAGCGTAGCTAGATTGGGACTAGCGATTAATGAGCAGTTCTTC. Protein: CASSVARLGLAINEQFF.